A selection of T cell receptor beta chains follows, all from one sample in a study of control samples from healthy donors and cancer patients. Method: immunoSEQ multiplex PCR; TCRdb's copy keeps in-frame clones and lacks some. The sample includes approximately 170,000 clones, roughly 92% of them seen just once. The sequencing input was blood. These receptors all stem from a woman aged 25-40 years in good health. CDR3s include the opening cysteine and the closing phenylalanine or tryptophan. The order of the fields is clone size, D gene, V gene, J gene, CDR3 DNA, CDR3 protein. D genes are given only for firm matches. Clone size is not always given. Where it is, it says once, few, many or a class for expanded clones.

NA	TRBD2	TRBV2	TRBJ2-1	TGTGCCAGCAGTGAAATTAGCGGGAAAATGTATGAGCAGTTCTTC	CASSEISGKMYEQFF
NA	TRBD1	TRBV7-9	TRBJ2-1	TGTGCCAGCAGCCAACAGGGGGCGATTGACAATGAGCAGTTCTTC	CASSQQGAIDNEQFF
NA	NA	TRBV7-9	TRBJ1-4	TGTGCCAGCAGCCTCCTGGGCGAAAAACTGTTTTTT	CASSLLGEKLFF
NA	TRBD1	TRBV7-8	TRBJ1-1	TGTGCCAGCAGCTTAGGGGGGCTTATGACAGGGGGCGAAGCTTTCTTT	CASSLGGLMTGGEAFF
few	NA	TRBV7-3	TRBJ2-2	TGTGCCAGCAGGGATCCGGGATCCGCGAACACCGGGGAGCTGTTTTTT	CASRDPGSANTGELFF
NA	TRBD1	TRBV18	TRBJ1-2	TGTGCCAGCTCAATCACTGGGGACAGGGGGAGAGATGGCTACACCTTC	CASSITGDRGRDGYTF
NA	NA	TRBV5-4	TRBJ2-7	TGTGCCAGCAGCGAGCGGGGACAGGTCGGCTACGAGCAGTACTTC	CASSERGQVGYEQYF
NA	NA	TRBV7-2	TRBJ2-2	TGTGCCAGCAGCTTAGAACAGGGAAACACCGGGGAGCTGTTTTTT	CASSLEQGNTGELFF
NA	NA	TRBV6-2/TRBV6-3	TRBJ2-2	TGTGCCAGCAGTACCAGCCAGGGATCCGGGGAGCTGTTTTTT	CASSTSQGSGELFF
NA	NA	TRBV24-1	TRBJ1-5	TGTGCCACCAGCCGCGACGGGGCGAATCAGCCCCAGCATTTT	CATSRDGANQPQHF
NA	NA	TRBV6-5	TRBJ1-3	TGTGCCAGCCGCGTAAGACCCTCTGGAAACACCATATATTTT	CASRVRPSGNTIYF
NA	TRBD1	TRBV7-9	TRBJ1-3	TGTGCCAGCAGCTTAGGGAGGGACAGCTCGTACTCTGGAAACACCATATATTTT	CASSLGRDSSYSGNTIYF
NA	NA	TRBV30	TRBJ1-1	TGTGCCTGGAGTGCAGGGTTGGGTACTGAAGCTTTCTTT	CAWSAGLGTEAFF
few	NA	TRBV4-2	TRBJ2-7	TGTGCCAGCAGCCAAGAGGGGGGTCTAGGACCCTACGAGCAGTACTTC	CASSQEGGLGPYEQYF
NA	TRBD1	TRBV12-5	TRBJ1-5	TGTGCTAGTGGTTTGGACTCCTGGGGGACAGGCAATCAGCCCCAGCATTTT	CASGLDSWGTGNQPQHF
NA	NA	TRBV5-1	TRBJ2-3	TGCGCCAGCAGCTTGATTAGCACAGATACGCAGTATTTT	CASSLISTDTQYF
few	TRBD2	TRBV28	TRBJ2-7	TGTGCCAGCAGTTTATCCTTGGGCGTACTACGGACTAGCGGGAGTAACGAGCAGTACTTC	CASSLSLGVLRTSGSNEQYF
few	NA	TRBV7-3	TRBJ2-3	TGTGCCAGCAGCCCAGATAGGGGCACAGATACGCAGTATTTT	CASSPDRGTDTQYF
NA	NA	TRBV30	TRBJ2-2	TGTGCCTGGAACGTAGGTCCCGGGGAGCTGTTTTTT	CAWNVGPGELFF
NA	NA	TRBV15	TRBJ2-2	TGTGCCACCAGGAGATCGGACAGGAACACCGGGGAGCTGTTTTTT	CATRRSDRNTGELFF
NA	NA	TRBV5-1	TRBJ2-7	TGCGCCAGCATGAGGGAAATGGGGCAGCAGTACTTC	CASMREMGQQYF
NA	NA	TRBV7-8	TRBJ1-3	TGTGCCAGCAGCGTACAGGGTCTCGGGAACGGAAACACCATATATTTT	CASSVQGLGNGNTIYF
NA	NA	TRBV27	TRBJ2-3	TGTGCCAGCAGGCTAGCGCCAGGTGCTACAGATACGCAGTATTTT	CASRLAPGATDTQYF
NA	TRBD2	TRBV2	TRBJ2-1	TGTGCCAGCAGTGGGACTAGCGGGAGGAGCTCCTACAATGAGCAGTTCTTC	CASSGTSGRSSYNEQFF
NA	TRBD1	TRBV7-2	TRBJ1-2	TGTGCCAGCAGCCCGACAGGGGGTGTACATACTAACTATGGCTACACCTTC	CASSPTGGVHTNYGYTF
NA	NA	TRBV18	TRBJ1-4	TGTGCCAGCTCGGAGGGATCGGCTAATGAAAAACTGTTTTTT	CASSEGSANEKLFF
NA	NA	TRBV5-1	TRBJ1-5	TGCGCCAGCAGCTTGGCCCCCGGCAGGGCCGATCAGCCCCAGCATTTT	CASSLAPGRADQPQHF
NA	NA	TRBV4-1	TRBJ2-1	TGCGCCAGCAGCCCTACTCCCAAGCTTGGCGGGAACTACAATGAGCAGTTCTTC	CASSPTPKLGGNYNEQFF
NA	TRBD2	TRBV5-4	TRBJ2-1	TGTGCCAGCAGCCCAAAGACTAGCGGGAGGGCCCGGAGCTCCTACAATGAGCAGTTCTTC	CASSPKTSGRARSSYNEQFF
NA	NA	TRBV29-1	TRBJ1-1	TGCAGCGTTGAAGACAAATCGACCACTGAAGCTTTCTTT	CSVEDKSTTEAFF
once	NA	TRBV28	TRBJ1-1	TGTGCCAGCATTCCTTCAACTTACAGGGAAGCTTTCTTT	CASIPSTYREAFF
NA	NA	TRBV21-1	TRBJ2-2	TGTGCCAGCAGCAAAGATGGGGTCGCTCCTCTTACAGGGGGCAGTTGTACCGGGGAGCTGTTTTTT	CASSKDGVAPLTGGSCTGELFF
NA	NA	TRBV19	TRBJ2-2	TGTGCCAGTAGCCCCCCAGGAAAAGACACCGGGGAGCTGTTTTTT	CASSPPGKDTGELFF
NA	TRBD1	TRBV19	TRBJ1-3	TGTGCCAGTAGTGAGCCGGGACAGCCTGGAAACACCATATATTTT	CASSEPGQPGNTIYF
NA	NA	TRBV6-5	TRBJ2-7	TGTGCCAGCACAAAAGCCGGGACCCTTCACGAGCAGTACTTC	CASTKAGTLHEQYF
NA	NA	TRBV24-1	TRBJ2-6	TGTGCCACCAGTGATAGAGGCGGGGATCGTTCCAAATCGTCTGGGGCCAACGTCCTGACTTTC	CATSDRGGDRSKSSGANVLTF
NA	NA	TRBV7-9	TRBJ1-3	TGTGCCAGCAGCTTAGCTGTGACATCTGGAAACACCATATATTTT	CASSLAVTSGNTIYF
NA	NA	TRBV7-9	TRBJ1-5	TGTGCCAGCAGCCCTCGGGGGGGAAATCAGCCCCAGCATTTT	CASSPRGGNQPQHF
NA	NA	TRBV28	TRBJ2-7	TGTGCCAGCAGCCCCTACCTCCAGGGTTATCTCTACGAGCAGTACTTC	CASSPYLQGYLYEQYF
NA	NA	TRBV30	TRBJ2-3	TGTGCCTGGATTGGTGGTGGGAACACAGATACGCAGTATTTT	CAWIGGGNTDTQYF
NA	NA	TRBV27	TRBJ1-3	TGTGCCAGCAGTAAGACAGGCTCTGGAAACACCATATATTTT	CASSKTGSGNTIYF
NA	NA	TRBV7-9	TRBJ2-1	TGTGCCAGCAGCTTAGCGCATTTAGGTCTAAACAATGAGCAGTTCTTC	CASSLAHLGLNNEQFF
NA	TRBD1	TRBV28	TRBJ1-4	TGTGCCAGCAGCACAAGACAGGGGGCCGCTGAAAAACTGTTTTTT	CASSTRQGAAEKLFF
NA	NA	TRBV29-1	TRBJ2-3	TGCAGCCTAAGGGGGACTACGAACTTTCCCCCCACAGATACGCAGTATTTT	CSLRGTTNFPPTDTQYF
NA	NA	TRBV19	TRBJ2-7	TGTGCCAGTAGTATAACCGGGGATGGGTCCTACGAGCAGTACTTC	CASSITGDGSYEQYF
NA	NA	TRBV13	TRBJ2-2	TGTGCCAGCAGCCAAGGGCGGAGATCCACCGGGGAGCTGTTTTTT	CASSQGRRSTGELFF
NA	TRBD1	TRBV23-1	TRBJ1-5	TGCGCCAGCAGTCAACTGACAGGGGATCAGCCCCAGCATTTT	CASSQLTGDQPQHF
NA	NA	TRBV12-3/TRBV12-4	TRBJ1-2	TGTGCCAGCAGAAACAGGGCCTATGGCTACACCTTC	CASRNRAYGYTF
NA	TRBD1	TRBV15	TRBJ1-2	TGTGCCACCAGCAGGGCCGGGACAGACCTTAGGAACTATGGCTACACCTTC	CATSRAGTDLRNYGYTF
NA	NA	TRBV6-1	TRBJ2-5	TGTGCCAGCAGTGATGTCCTCCCAGGTTCCCTACTCCAAGAGACCCAGTACTTC	CASSDVLPGSLLQETQYF
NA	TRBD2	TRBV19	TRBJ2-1	TGTGCCAGTAGTGTAGGACTAGCGGTTCCTAGCTCCTACAATGAGCAGTTCTTC	CASSVGLAVPSSYNEQFF
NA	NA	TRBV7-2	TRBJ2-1	TGTGCCAGCAGCACTCAACGAAGGGGGGGGCGCGGGTACAATGAGCAGTTCTTC	CASSTQRRGGRGYNEQFF
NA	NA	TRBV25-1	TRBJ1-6	TGTGCCAGCAGTGGAAACCAGGGTGTCTATAATTCACCCCTCCACTTT	CASSGNQGVYNSPLHF
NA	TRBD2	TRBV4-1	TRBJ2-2	TGCGCCAGCAGCCGAAGGACTAGCGGGGACACCGGGGAGCTGTTTTTT	CASSRRTSGDTGELFF
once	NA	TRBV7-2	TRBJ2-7	TGTGCCAGCAGCCCCACCCTCGGGGATGAGCAGTACTTC	CASSPTLGDEQYF